The source of this TCR beta chain is a study of T cells after yellow fever vaccination. Findings of the study overall: One caveat is that FACS-sorted repertoires could contain abundant clonotypes contaminating from the bulk population. Re-detected after boosting: most primary clones, around 96% of CD4 and about 89% of CD8. Shared CD4/CD8 clonotypes were a small share, likely from convergent recombination.

Production of TCR cDNA was by 5'RACE template switching, which also added a universal primer site and UMIs. TCRdb fed the 5' RACE reads into MiXCR, producing one record per CDR3 protein. Of tens of thousands of distinct CDR3 sequences listed, approximately 7.5% are singletons. This CDR3 contains 13 residues. Trimming removed 8 bases from V and 2 bases from J, with 13 bases in between. CDR1 and CDR2 from the germline V gene are KGHSH and LQKENI. This clonotype was counted ten times or more. Its specificity is unknown. The chain links TRBV18 to TRBJ2-7; D is unclear. This clonotype was obtained from a young man who received the YFV17D yellow fever vaccine. The material sequenced was CD8+ T cells sorted from PBMCs, taken on the day of the yellow fever booster vaccination. For the CDR3, the DNA is TGTGCCAGCCGATGGTCCGATACCTACGAGCAGTACTTC. Translating it yields CASRWSDTYEQYF.